This T cell receptor (beta chain) derives from a study of PD-L1 blockade in urothelial cancer. Time point in this sample: peripheral blood 6 weeks after treatment start. The repertoire was sequenced with immunoSEQ multiplex PCR; TCRdb's copy has only in-frame clones and lacks some. The sample has about 120,000 clones, around 89% seen once; the top ten hold more than 1.5%. This TCR came from a man aged 55 to 70 with urothelial cancer. The sequenced sample was PBMCs, obtained around atezolizumab (anti-PD-L1) treatment.

CDR3 amino acids: CAIGGLAQETQYF. CDR3 DNA sequence: TGTGCCATAGGCGGGCTAGCGCAAGAGACCCAGTACTTC. The chain is built from TRBV10-3 and TRBJ2-5; TRBD2 is a possible D gene (6 bases). V lost 9 bases, J lost 2 bases, and 13 bases lay in between. CDR1 ENHRY and CDR2 SYGVKD come from the germline V gene. This CDR3 comprises 13 residues.